This T cell receptor (beta chain) was identified during a study of T cell responses to AZD1222 COVID-19 vaccine. About the study: Pooled in the analysis were second doses at about 4 or about 12 weeks.

As concerns this clone: Its matching antigen is unknown.

Study-level points and caveats: Receipt of two AZD1222 doses was followed by a rise in Spike-specific TCR breadth and depth. After the peak T cell response, and only then, were repertoires sampled. Vaccine-related CD4 TCRs covered spike, predominating at 160-218 and 743-854.

This CDR3 region has 13 residues. V was clipped by 7 bases and J by 5 bases, with 15 bases between them. Germline CDR1 and CDR2: MNHEY and SVGAGI. Sequencing used immunoSEQ multiplex PCR; TCRdb keeps in-frame clones, though not all of them. This sample has 150,000 to 180,000 clones, with about 87% found just once. The clonotype was recovered from an adult in good health. Sequenced material: peripheral blood, taken on day 0 of AZD1222 vaccination. The genes are TRBV6-5 and TRBJ2-7; D is uncertain. As DNA, the CDR3 is TGTGCCAGCATCGACTGGGTCGTCCACGAGCAGTACTTC. This codes for CASIDWVVHEQYF.